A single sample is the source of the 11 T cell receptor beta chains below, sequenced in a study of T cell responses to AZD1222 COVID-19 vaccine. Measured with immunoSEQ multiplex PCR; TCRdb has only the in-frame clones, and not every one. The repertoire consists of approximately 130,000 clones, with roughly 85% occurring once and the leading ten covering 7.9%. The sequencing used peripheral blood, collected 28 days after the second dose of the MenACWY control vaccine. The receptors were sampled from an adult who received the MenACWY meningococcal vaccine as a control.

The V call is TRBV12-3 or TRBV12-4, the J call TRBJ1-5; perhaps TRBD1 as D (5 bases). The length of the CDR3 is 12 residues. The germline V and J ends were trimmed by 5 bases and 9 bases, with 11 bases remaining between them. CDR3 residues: CASSPDSRPQHF. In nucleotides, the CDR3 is TGTGCCAGCAGTCCTGACAGTCGGCCCCAGCATTTT.

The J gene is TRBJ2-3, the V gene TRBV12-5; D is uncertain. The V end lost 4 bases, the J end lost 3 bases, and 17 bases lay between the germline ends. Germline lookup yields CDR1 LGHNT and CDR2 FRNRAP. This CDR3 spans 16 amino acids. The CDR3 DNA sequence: TGTGCTAGTGGTTCCCCACCGGGCCTCAGGACAGATACGCAGTATTTT. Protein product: CASGSPPGLRTDTQYF.

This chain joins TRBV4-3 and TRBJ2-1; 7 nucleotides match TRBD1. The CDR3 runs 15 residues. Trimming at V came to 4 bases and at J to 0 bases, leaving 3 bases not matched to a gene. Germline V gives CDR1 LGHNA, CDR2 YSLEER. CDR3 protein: CASSRDRDSYNEQFF. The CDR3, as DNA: TGCGCCAGCAGCCGAGACAGGGACTCCTACAATGAGCAGTTCTTC.

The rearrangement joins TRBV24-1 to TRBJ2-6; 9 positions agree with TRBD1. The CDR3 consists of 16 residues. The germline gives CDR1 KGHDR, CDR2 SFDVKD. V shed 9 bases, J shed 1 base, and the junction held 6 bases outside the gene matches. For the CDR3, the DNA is TGTGCCACCGGGACAGGGTCGATATCTGGGGCCAACGTCCTGACTTTC. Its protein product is CATGTGSISGANVLTF.

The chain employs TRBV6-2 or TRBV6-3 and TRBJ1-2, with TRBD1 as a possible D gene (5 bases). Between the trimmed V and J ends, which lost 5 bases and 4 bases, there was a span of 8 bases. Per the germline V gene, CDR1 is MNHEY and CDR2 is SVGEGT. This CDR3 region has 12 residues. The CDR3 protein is CASSEGFYGYTF. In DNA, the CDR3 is TGTGCCAGCAGTGAGGGGTTCTATGGCTACACCTTC.

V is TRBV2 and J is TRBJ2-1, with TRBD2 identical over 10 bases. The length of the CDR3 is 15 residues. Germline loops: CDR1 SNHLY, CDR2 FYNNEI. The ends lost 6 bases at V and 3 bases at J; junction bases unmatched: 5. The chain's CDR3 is CASRRTSGNYNEQFF. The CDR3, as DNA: TGTGCCAGCAGGAGAACTAGCGGGAACTACAATGAGCAGTTCTTC.

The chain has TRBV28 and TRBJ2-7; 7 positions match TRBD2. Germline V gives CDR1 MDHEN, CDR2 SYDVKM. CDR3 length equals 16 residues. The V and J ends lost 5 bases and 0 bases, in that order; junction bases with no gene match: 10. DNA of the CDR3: TGTGCCAGCAGTCCCTACGGTCGGGGGGACTCCTACGAGCAGTACGTC. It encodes CASSPYGRGDSYEQYV.

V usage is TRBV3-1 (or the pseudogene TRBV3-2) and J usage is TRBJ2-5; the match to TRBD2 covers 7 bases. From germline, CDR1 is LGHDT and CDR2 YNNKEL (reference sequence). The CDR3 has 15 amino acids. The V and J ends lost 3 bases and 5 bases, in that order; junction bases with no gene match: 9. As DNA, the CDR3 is TGTGCCAGCAGCCATCTCCCGGGAGGCACCGAGACCCAGTACTTC. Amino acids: CASSHLPGGTETQYF.

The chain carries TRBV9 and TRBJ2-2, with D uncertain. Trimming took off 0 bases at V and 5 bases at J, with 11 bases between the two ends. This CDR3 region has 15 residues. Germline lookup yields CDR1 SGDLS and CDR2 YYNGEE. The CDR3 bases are TGTGCCAGCAGCGTAGGCCGGGTGTCGACCGGGGAGCTGTTTTTT. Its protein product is CASSVGRVSTGELFF.

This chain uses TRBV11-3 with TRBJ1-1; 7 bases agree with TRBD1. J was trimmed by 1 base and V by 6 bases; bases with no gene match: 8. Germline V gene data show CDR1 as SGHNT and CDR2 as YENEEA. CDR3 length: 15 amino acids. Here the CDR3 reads CASRVFRDRNTEAFF. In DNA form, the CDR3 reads TGTGCCAGCAGGGTTTTCCGGGACAGGAACACTGAAGCTTTCTTT.

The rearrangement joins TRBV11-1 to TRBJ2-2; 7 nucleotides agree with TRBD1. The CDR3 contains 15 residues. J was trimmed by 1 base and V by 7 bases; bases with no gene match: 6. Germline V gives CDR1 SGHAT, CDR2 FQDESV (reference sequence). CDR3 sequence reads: CASTVDRVNTGELFF. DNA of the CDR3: TGTGCCAGCACCGTTGACAGGGTGAACACCGGGGAGCTGTTTTTT.